Following are 17 T cell receptor beta chains from one sample sequenced in a study of blood T cell repertoires in COVID-19 (dated by TCRdb to the early 2020s). The library relied on the immunoSEQ multiplex PCR assay. TCRdb provides this immuneACCESS table in a form limited to in-frame rearrangements. Some clones are lacking; in checked studies, under half of them reflect an unresolved V gene, and why the rest are absent is not known. The sample has under 300,000 clones on record, 75% to 90% of them singletons. Of the sample, around 12% falls within the top ten clones. The sequencing input was peripheral blood. The receptors come from a woman in her 70s with COVID-19, enrolled during active disease.

This clone was seen only a few times. V and J are TRBV7-2 and TRBJ1-1, with a possible D match to TRBD1 (5 bases). CDR1 SGHTA and CDR2 FQGNSA come from the germline V gene. V was shortened by 3 bases and J by 11 bases, with 16 bases between the two germline ends. CDR3 length equals 13 residues. The CDR3 protein is CASSFPGSVGAFF. CDR3 nucleotide sequence: TGTGCCAGCAGCTTCCCAGGGTCGGTCGGGGCTTTCTTT.

The chain links TRBV1 to TRBJ1-4. TRBV1 is flagged as a pseudogene. The CDR3 has 14 residues. The CDR3 spells CTSLGGTTNEKLFF. Here the CDR3 DNA reads TGCACCAGCCTTGGAGGAACAACTAATGAAAAACTGTTTTTT.

The rearrangement joins TRBV6-5 to TRBJ1-1; a weak D match, TRBD1 (6 bases). Germline values: CDR1 MNHEY, CDR2 SVGAGI. V shed 6 bases and J shed 2 bases, with 10 bases lying between them. The CDR3 contains 13 residues. The CDR3 here is CASSLGHNTEAFF. CDR3 coding DNA: TGTGCCAGCAGCTTGGGACATAACACTGAAGCTTTCTTT.

The chain carries TRBV5-4 and TRBJ1-1, with D perhaps TRBD1 (5 bases). Trimming removed 0 bases at V and 4 bases at J, with 10 bases between. Germline V gene lookup returns CDR1 SGHNT and CDR2 YYREEE (reference sequence). The CDR3 loop spans 14 amino acids. The CDR3 nucleotides read TGTGCCAGCAGCTTGGGCCAGGGTCCCACTGAAGCTTTCTTT. Translated: CASSLGQGPTEAFF.

The V and J genes are TRBV5-6 and TRBJ2-7; the D gene is possibly TRBD1 (6 bases). The CDR3 is 15 residues long. V was clipped by 7 bases and J by 0 bases, with 17 bases between them. The germline gives CDR1 SGHDT, CDR2 YYEEEE. CDR3 loop: CASAAPGHLSYEQYF. For the CDR3, the DNA is TGTGCCAGCGCCGCTCCGGGACACCTCTCCTACGAGCAGTACTTC.

This clone has only one observation. This sequence joins TRBV9 and TRBJ1-3, with D perhaps TRBD1 (5 bases). The CDR3 runs to 16 residues. The germline V and J ends were trimmed by 0 bases and 0 bases, with 10 bases remaining between them. CDR1 and CDR2 from the germline V gene are SGDLS and YYNGEE. The CDR3 DNA reads TGTGCCAGCAGCGTAGAACCAGGGTCCTCTGGAAACACCATATATTTT. Translating it yields CASSVEPGSSGNTIYF.

The chain is built from TRBV9 and TRBJ2-7; tentative D call: TRBD2 (6 bases). V lost 0 bases and J lost 4, with 14 bases in between. This CDR3 has 15 amino acids. Germline V lookup: CDR1 SGDLS, CDR2 YYNGEE. Here the CDR3 DNA reads TGTGCCAGCAGCGTAGCTCCGGGGGACTTTTACGAGCAGTACTTC. Protein sequence: CASSVAPGDFYEQYF.

This clone has just a few counts. V and J are TRBV10-2 and TRBJ1-5, with 7 bases lining up with TRBD1. CDR1 is WSHSY and CDR2 is SAAADI in the germline V gene. The V gene end was trimmed by 5 bases and the J gene end by 4 bases; junction bases not matched to a gene: 11. The CDR3 loop spans 16 amino acids. The CDR3 DNA follows: TGCGCCAGCAGTTCTCGAGACAGGGTGGGGAATCAGCCCCAGCATTTT. This codes for CASSSRDRVGNQPQHF.

The genes are TRBV10-1 and TRBJ2-7, with 9 bases that match TRBD1. Germline loops: CDR1 WNHNN, CDR2 SYGVQD (reference sequence). V was pared by 7 bases and J by 0 bases, with 7 bases of the junction left unmatched. This CDR3 comprises 15 residues. Written as DNA, the CDR3 is TGCGCCAGCACCCCGCGGGACAGGGTCTCCTACGAGCAGTACTTC. It is translated as CASTPRDRVSYEQYF.

The V gene is TRBV11-2, the J gene TRBJ2-3; 9 nucleotides agree with TRBD2. Germline lookup yields CDR1 SGHAT and CDR2 FQNNGV. After removal of 8 bases from V and 2 bases from J, the junction contained 5 bases not matched to a gene. The CDR3 spans 14 residues. The CDR3, as DNA: TGTGCCAGCGGCAGACTAGCGGCCACAGATACGCAGTATTTT. Translation gives CASGRLAATDTQYF.

The V and J genes are TRBV19 and TRBJ1-2, with TRBD1 identical over 8 bases. The germline V gene encodes CDR1 LNHDA and CDR2 SQIVND (reference sequence). Trimming at V came to 4 bases and at J to 3 bases, leaving 7 bases not matched to a gene. There are 15 residues in the CDR3. The CDR3 region is CASSTEQGEDYGYTF. CDR3 DNA sequence: TGTGCCAGTAGTACAGAACAGGGGGAGGACTATGGCTACACCTTC.

The chain has TRBV21-1 and TRBJ2-2; the table calls TRBD1, which could not be checked here. TRBV21-1 is designated a pseudogene. This CDR3 has 15 residues. CDR3 region: CASSKGQDSTGELFF. CDR3 DNA sequence: TGTGCCAGCAGCAAAGGACAGGACTCCACCGGGGAGCTGTTTTTT.

In its sample, this clone was seen many times. The J gene is TRBJ1-2, the V gene TRBV5-5, with TRBD1 matching over 7 bases. In germline, CDR1 is SGHKS, CDR2 YYEKEE (reference sequence). The CDR3 has 15 residues. With V trimmed by 4 bases and J by 3 bases, 9 bases remained unmatched. In DNA form, the CDR3 reads TGTGCCAGCAGCCCCTCACCAGGGACAGACTATGGCTACACCTTC. This codes for CASSPSPGTDYGYTF.

The chain employs TRBV10-2 and TRBJ2-1; no firm D call. The CDR3 contains 10 residues. Germline V gives CDR1 WSHSY, CDR2 SAAADI. Deletions cut 7 bases from V and 10 bases from J, with 8 bases between. As DNA, the CDR3 is TGCGCCAGCAACCGACAAGAGCAGTTCTTC. Protein sequence: CASNRQEQFF.

The gene calls are TRBV6-6 and TRBJ1-1; D is unresolved. V was shortened by 0 bases and J by 1 base, with 6 bases between the two germline ends. Germline-derived CDR1 and CDR2 are MNHNY and SVGAGI (reference sequence). The CDR3 contains 14 residues. In DNA form, the CDR3 reads TGTGCCAGCAGTTACTCGCACGGGAACACTGAAGCTTTCTTT. Encoded protein: CASSYSHGNTEAFF.

The chain joins TRBV6-5 to TRBJ2-5; maybe TRBD1 (6 bases). The CDR3 loop spans 13 amino acids. Trimming removed 7 bases from V and 4 bases from J, with 13 bases in between. Germline V gives CDR1 MNHEY, CDR2 SVGAGI. Here the CDR3 reads CASTGVRRETQYF. CDR3 in DNA: TGTGCCAGCACAGGGGTCAGACGAGAGACCCAGTACTTC.

The DNA for the CDR3 is TGTGCCAGCAGCCGCGGGGGGCCAGTCGATCAGCCCCAGCATTTT. Its protein is CASSRGGPVDQPQHF. This chain joins TRBV27 and TRBJ1-5; tentative D call: TRBD1 (6 bases). V shed 6 bases and J shed 5 bases, with 17 bases lying between them. The CDR3 consists of 15 residues. Germline V gives CDR1 MNHEY, CDR2 SMNVEV (reference sequence).